The T cell receptor (beta chain) described here comes from a study of T cell responses to AZD1222 COVID-19 vaccine. Study-level points and caveats: Mostly white British, mostly female donors; authors suggested clonal diversity may be underestimated. Researchers took repertoire samples only after the peak T cell response had come.

Pooling was applied to second doses at about 4 or about 12 weeks. Clones were read by immunoSEQ multiplex PCR, and TCRdb kept only the in-frame ones, dropping some. The table has over 100,000 clones, approximately 86% seen once. Note on this clone: Its cognate antigen is unknown.

Germline V gives CDR1 SEHNR, CDR2 FQNEAQ (reference sequence). V was pared by 2 bases and J by 1 base, with 8 bases between. The CDR3 runs to 14 residues. The clonotype was recovered from an adult who received the AZD1222 COVID-19 vaccine. The chain uses TRBV7-9 and TRBJ1-1; D is unclear. Source: peripheral blood, taken 28 days after the second AZD1222 dose. The CDR3: CASSLYSGNTEAFF. CDR3 DNA: TGTGCCAGCAGCTTATATTCAGGGAACACTGAAGCTTTCTTT.